The following is a T cell receptor (beta chain) sequence with its context. The germline CDR1 and CDR2 sequences are MNHEY and SMNVEV (reference sequence). The CDR3 is made up of 13 amino acids. Trimming removed 7 bases from V and 0 bases from J, with 8 bases in between. Per the original data handling: Using reference gene primer amplification, nucleated cell counts were estimated. The protocol was immunoSEQ multiplex PCR, while the TCRdb copy is restricted to in-frame clones and leaves out a portion. V, J and clone size were drawn from that table, and D and trimming were deduced from the DNA. The sample yields 120,000 to 150,000 clones, 84% seen once. The data were obtained in a study of blood T cell repertoires in COVID-19. For the study at large: Sites across the United States, Italy and Spain contributed samples from acute and convalescent COVID-19. Sources were T cells, B-cell-depleted T cells, or PBMCs; the material itself was cDNA or gDNA.

Sequencing input: peripheral blood. The rearrangement joins TRBV27 to TRBJ2-3, with D possibly TRBD2 on 5 matching bases. This sequence was found in a human donor in a cohort sampled during active COVID-19. The CDR3 sequence is CASMGASTDTQYF. CDR3 nucleotide sequence: TGTGCCAGCATGGGAGCTAGCACAGATACGCAGTATTTT.